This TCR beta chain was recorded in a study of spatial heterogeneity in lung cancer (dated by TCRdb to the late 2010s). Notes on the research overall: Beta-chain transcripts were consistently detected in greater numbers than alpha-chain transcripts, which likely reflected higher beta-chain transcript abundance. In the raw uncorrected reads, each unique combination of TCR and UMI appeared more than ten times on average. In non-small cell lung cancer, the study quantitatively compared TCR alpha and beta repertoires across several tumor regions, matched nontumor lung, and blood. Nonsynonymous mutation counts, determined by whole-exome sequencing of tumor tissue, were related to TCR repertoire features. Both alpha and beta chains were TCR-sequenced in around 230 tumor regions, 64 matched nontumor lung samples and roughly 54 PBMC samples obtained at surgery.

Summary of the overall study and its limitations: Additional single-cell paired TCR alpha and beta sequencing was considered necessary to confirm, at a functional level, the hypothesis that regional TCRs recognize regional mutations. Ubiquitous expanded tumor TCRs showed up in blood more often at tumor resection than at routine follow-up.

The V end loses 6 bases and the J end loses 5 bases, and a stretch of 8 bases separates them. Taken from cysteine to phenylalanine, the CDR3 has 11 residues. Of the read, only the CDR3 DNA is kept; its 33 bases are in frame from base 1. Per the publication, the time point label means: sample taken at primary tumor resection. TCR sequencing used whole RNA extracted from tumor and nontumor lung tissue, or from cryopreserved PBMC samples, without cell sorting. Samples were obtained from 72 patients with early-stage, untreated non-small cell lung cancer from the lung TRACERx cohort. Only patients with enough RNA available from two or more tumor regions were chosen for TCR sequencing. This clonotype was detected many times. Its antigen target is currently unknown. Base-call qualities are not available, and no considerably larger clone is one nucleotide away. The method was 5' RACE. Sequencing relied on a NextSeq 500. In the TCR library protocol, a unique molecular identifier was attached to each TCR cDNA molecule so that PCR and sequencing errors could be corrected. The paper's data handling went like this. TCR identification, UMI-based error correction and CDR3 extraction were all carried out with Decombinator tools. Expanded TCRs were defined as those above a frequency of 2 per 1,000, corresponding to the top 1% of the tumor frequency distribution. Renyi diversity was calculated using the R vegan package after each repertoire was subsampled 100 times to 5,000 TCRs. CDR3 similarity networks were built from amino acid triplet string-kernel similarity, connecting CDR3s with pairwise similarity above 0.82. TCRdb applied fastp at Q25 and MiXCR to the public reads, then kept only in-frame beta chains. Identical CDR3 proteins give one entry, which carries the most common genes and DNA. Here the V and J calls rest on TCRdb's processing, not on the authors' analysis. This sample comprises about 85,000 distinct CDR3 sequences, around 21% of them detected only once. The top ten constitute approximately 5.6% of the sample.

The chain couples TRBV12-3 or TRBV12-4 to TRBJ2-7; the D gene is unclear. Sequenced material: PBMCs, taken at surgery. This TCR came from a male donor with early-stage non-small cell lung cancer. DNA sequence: TGTGCCAGCAGCCTAAGACACGAGCAGTACTTC. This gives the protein CASSLRHEQYF.